This is a list of T cell receptor beta chains from one sample in a study of T cell responses to AZD1222 COVID-19 vaccine. Libraries were prepared by immunoSEQ multiplex PCR; TCRdb keeps only in-frame clonotypes and omits some of them. The sample has about 120,000 clones, about nine tenths seen once. This specimen consisted of peripheral blood, obtained on day 0 of AZD1222 vaccination. The source of these receptors is an adult in good health. CDR3s leave out the opening cysteine and the closing phenylalanine or tryptophan. Each record gives: V gene, clone size, CDR3 protein. Part of the rows lack a size; the others show once, few, many or a class for expanded clones.

TRBV4-3 | . | ASSQAGRNTEAF
TRBV28 | . | ASSGGGTVYGYT
TRBV7-2 | . | ASSTRAGGYEQY
TRBV7-2 | . | ASSLTGLGSNQPQH
TRBV6-5 | . | ASSARFWADEQF
TRBV6-2/TRBV6-3 | . | ASSPTSWYEQY
TRBV5-4 | . | ASSLPTPSAEAF
TRBV5-1 | . | ASSSGGAGGQPQH
TRBV5-1 | . | ASSLEAGGHNEQF
TRBV19 | . | ASSISGTGDYGYT
TRBV7-9 | . | ASSLDRIGRYSYEQY
TRBV13 | once | ASSRRDSQETQY
TRBV6-2/TRBV6-3 | . | ASSYRQQTTNTEAF
TRBV5-4 | few | ASSLGTATYGYT
TRBV6-5 | . | ASAWDSGNSPLH
TRBV29-1 | . | SVEGQGVAKGELF
TRBV6-5 | . | ASRGKWNEQF
TRBV7-2 | . | ASSFRVSPNEKLF
TRBV4-1 | . | ASSPIRGGFTEAF
TRBV6-4 | once | ASSDESGRAF
TRBV7-3 | . | ASSLAPTGLRTEAF
TRBV2 | . | ASSEAGGGTDTQY
TRBV28 | . | ASSLGVGQNTEAF
TRBV11-2 | . | ASSLTPHPH
TRBV6-5 | . | ASSYGQGQPQH
TRBV11-2 | . | ASSLDGGPMGYEQY
TRBV29-1 | . | SVEGGDRQVIADTQY